This entry is about one T cell receptor beta chain. What it recognizes is unknown. The data were obtained in a study of identical twins. In germline, CDR1 is SGHDT, CDR2 YYEEEE. The CDR3 totals 19 residues. V dropped 0 bases and J dropped 8; count of bases not matched to a gene: 20. TCRdb recomputed calls from the 5' RACE reads with MiXCR, one row per CDR3 protein. This table has 200,000 to 250,000 distinct CDR3 sequences, roughly 13% appearing once. Study-level results: A partial confounding effect on zero-insertion analyses could come from invariant MAIT and iNKT cells.

These data also featured in a second study, about yellow fever vaccine responses in identical twins. From that second work: Twins' vaccine T cell responses were reported to seem partly convergent and partly personalized.

The material sequenced was memory (CD45RO+) T cells sorted from blood. The receptor was derived from a woman aged 18-29 years in good health. The V gene is TRBV5-6, the J gene TRBJ2-1; 7 nucleotides match TRBD2. As DNA, the CDR3 is TGTGCCAGCAGCTTGGCGGAGGGTCTCGGGACTAAAACCCCACATGAGCAGTTCTTC. It encodes CASSLAEGLGTKTPHEQFF.